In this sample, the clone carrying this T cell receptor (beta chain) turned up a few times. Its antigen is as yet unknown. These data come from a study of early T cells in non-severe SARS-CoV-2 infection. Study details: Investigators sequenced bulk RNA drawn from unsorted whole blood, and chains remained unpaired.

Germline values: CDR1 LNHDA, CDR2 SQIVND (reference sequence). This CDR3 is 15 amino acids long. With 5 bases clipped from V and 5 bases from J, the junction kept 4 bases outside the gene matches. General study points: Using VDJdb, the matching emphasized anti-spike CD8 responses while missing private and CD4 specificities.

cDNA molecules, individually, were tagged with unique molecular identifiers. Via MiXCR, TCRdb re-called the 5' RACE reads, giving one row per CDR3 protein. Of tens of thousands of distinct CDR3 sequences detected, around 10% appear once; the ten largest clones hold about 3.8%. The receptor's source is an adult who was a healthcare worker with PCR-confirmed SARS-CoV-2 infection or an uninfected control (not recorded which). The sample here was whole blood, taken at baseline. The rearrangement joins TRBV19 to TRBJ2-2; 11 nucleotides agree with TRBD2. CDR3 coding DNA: TGTGCCAGTAGTCCCCGGACTAGCGGGACCGGGGAGCTGTTTTTT. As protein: CASSPRTSGTGELFF.